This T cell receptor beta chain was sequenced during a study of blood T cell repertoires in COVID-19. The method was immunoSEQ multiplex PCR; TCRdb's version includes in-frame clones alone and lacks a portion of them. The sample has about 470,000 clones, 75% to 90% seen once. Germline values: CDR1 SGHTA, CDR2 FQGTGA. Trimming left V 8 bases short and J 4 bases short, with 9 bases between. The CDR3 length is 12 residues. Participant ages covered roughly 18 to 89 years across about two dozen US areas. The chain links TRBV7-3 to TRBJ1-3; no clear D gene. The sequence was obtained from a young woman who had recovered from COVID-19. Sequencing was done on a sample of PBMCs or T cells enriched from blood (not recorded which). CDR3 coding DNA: TGTGCCAGCGCGGATGAGGGAAACACCATATATTTT. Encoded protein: CASADEGNTIYF.